These 16 T cell receptor beta chains originate from one sample sequenced in a study of OX40 agonist ivuxolimab in advanced cancers. The assay was immunoSEQ multiplex PCR, and TCRdb's table has in-frame clones only and misses some. In the table there are fewer than 40,000 clones, about three quarters of which are singletons. Sequenced here: CD4+ or CD8+ T cells sorted from blood, sampled in a trial of the OX40 agonist ivuxolimab. These receptors were taken from an adult with an advanced solid tumor such as melanoma, head and neck, liver or kidney cancer.

The chain links TRBV27 to TRBJ2-1; no definite D call. Germline V CDR1 and CDR2: MNHEY, SMNVEV (reference sequence). The CDR3 runs to 11 residues. V shed 2 bases and J shed 10 bases, with 6 bases lying between them. CDR3 sequence: CASSLAREQFF. For the CDR3, the DNA is TGTGCCAGCAGTTTAGCGAGGGAGCAGTTCTTC.

V and J are TRBV29-1 and TRBJ1-2; D is perhaps TRBD1 (5 bases). The ends were cut back, 2 bases at V and 5 bases at J, with 12 bases in the middle. This CDR3 has 13 amino acids. Germline lookup yields CDR1 SQVTM and CDR2 ANQGSEA. Written as DNA, the CDR3 is TGCAGCGTTGAATCTTCAGGGTTTTATGGCTACACCTTC. This encodes CSVESSGFYGYTF.

A single count supports this clone. V gene TRBV11-2 combines with J gene TRBJ1-5; weak D call: TRBD1 (5 bases). This CDR3 is 15 amino acids long. Germline V gives CDR1 SGHAT, CDR2 FQNNGV. The V end lost 0 bases, the J end lost 2 bases, and 8 bases lay between the germline ends. CDR3 loop: CASSLDQGGNQPQHF. The CDR3 DNA reads as TGTGCCAGCAGCTTAGACCAGGGCGGCAATCAGCCCCAGCATTTT.

This rearrangement joins TRBV4-1 to TRBJ1-4; D not resolved. V lost 4 bases and J lost 8, with 17 bases in between. In germline, CDR1 is MGHRA, CDR2 YSYEKL. The CDR3 length is 15 residues. The CDR3 nucleotides read TGCGCCAGCAGCCCCGGACTTCCCCTCAAGGAAAAACTGTTTTTT. Its translation is CASSPGLPLKEKLFF.

The DNA for the CDR3 is TGTGCCAGCAGCTCCTATACTAGCGGAAGGGATACGCAGTATTTT. This translates into CASSSYTSGRDTQYF. The J gene is TRBJ2-3, the V gene TRBV7-2; 8 positions agree with TRBD2. Trimming at V came to 4 bases and at J to 6 bases, leaving 9 bases not matched to a gene. The CDR3 covers 15 residues. Germline V CDR1 and CDR2: SGHTA, FQGNSA.

This clone was found a few times. CDR3: CAGSLAGGYNEQFF. DNA for the CDR3: TGTGCCGGCTCTCTAGCGGGGGGGTACAATGAGCAGTTCTTC. This sequence joins TRBV2 and TRBJ2-1; 12 nucleotides agree with TRBD2. CDR3 length: 14 residues. Germline-derived CDR1 and CDR2 are SNHLY and FYNNEI. V shed 11 bases and J 4 bases; nucleotides not matched to a gene: 6. The entire variable domain, with the rest obtained from reference TRBV2 and TRBJ2-1, is as follows: EPEVTQTPSHQVTQMGQEVILRCVPISNHLYFYWYRQILGQKVEFLVSFYNNEISEKSEIFDDQFSVERPDGSNFTLKIRSTKLEDSAMYFCAGSLAGGYNEQFFGPGTRLTVL.

In DNA form, the CDR3 reads TGTGCCAGCAGCTCCCACAGGGGGCCTGGATCACCCCTCCACTTT. Translation gives CASSSHRGPGSPLHF. The V and J genes are TRBV7-2 and TRBJ1-6, with 9 bases matching TRBD1. Looked up from germline, CDR1 is SGHTA and CDR2 is FQGNSA. V shed 4 bases and J 10 bases; nucleotides not matched to a gene: 8. The CDR3 has 15 amino acids.

This chain links TRBV7-9 with TRBJ2-6; D is perhaps TRBD2 (6 bases). There are 17 residues in the CDR3. V lost 4 bases to trimming and J lost 0 bases, with 13 bases between them. In germline, CDR1 is SEHNR, CDR2 FQNEAQ (reference sequence). CDR3 nucleotide sequence: TGTGCCAGCAGCTCACCGGGACTGAGCTCTGGGGCCAACGTCCTGACTTTC. Its translation: CASSSPGLSSGANVLTF.

The chain has TRBV7-9 and TRBJ2-2, with 12 bases identical to TRBD2. The CDR3 runs to 16 residues. The J segment lost 0 bases and the V segment lost 5 bases, leaving 1 base of the junction unmatched. Germline assignment: CDR1 SEHNR and CDR2 FQNEAQ (reference sequence). CDR3 sequence reads: CASSRTSGANTGELFF. The CDR3 DNA reads as TGTGCCAGCAGCAGGACTAGCGGGGCGAACACCGGGGAGCTGTTTTTT.

The rearrangement uses TRBV28 and TRBJ2-1; 7 nucleotides align to TRBD2. Germline V lookup: CDR1 MDHEN, CDR2 SYDVKM. The CDR3 sequence is 13 residues long. V shed 2 bases and J 6 bases; nucleotides not matched to a gene: 1. The CDR3, as DNA: TGTGCCAGCAGTTTAGGGGAGGGCAATGAGCAGTTCTTC. This sequence encodes CASSLGEGNEQFF.

This clone ranks as medium-sized (0.01 to 0.1%). The V and J genes are TRBV30 and TRBJ1-1; D is unclear. Germline lookup yields CDR1 GTSNPN and CDR2 SVGIG (reference sequence). The CDR3 is 13 amino acids. V lost 0 bases to trimming and J lost 0 bases, with 5 bases between them. The CDR3 nucleotides read TGTGCCTGGAGTGTAGCCCTGAACACTGAAGCTTTCTTT. It specifies CAWSVALNTEAFF. Full variable domain (remainder filled in from reference TRBV30 and TRBJ1-1): SQTIHQWPATLVQPVGSPLSLECTVEGTSNPNLYWYRQAAGRGLQLLFYSVGIGQISSEVPQNLSASRPQDRQFILSSKKLLLSDSGFYLCAWSVALNTEAFFGQGTRLTVV.

The chain joins TRBV29-1 to TRBJ2-5, with D perhaps matching TRBD2 (7 bases). V was trimmed by 4 bases and J by 4 bases, leaving 16 bases between them. Germline V CDR1 and CDR2: SQVTM, ANQGSEA. There are 14 residues in the CDR3. CDR3 DNA: TGCAGCGTTGGCTCACGGGGGGCGCCAGAGACCCAGTACTTC. It translates to CSVGSRGAPETQYF. Drawing the rest from reference TRBV29-1 and TRBJ2-5, the complete variable domain is SAVISQKPSRDICQRGTSLTIQCQVDSQVTMMFWYRQQPGQSLTLIATANQGSEATYESGFVIDKFPISRPNLTFSTLTVSNMSPEDSSIYLCSVGSRGAPETQYFGPGTRLLVL.

The CDR3, as DNA: TGTGCCAGTCGGGGAGGTAGCATGAATTTGGATACGCAGTATTTT. Translating it yields CASRGGSMNLDTQYF. The chain recombines TRBV28 with TRBJ2-3; D might be TRBD2 (6 bases). The CDR3 has 15 amino acids. CDR1 MDHEN and CDR2 SYDVKM come from the germline V gene. Trimming stripped 9 bases from V and 6 bases from J, with 22 bases between.

The chain joins TRBV2 to TRBJ2-5; 10 positions agree with TRBD1. This CDR3 spans 17 amino acids. Looked up from germline, CDR1 is SNHLY and CDR2 is FYNNEI. V was pared by 7 bases and J by 4 bases, with 15 bases of the junction left unmatched. The CDR3 region is CASNGPGTGAGGETQYF. CDR3 nucleotides: TGTGCCAGCAACGGTCCCGGGACAGGGGCCGGGGGAGAGACCCAGTACTTC.

This rearrangement joins TRBV5-1 to TRBJ1-1; 8 bases line up with TRBD1. V was pared by 3 bases and J by 3 bases, with 4 bases of the junction left unmatched. Germline CDR1 and CDR2: SGHRS and YFSETQ. The CDR3 consists of 14 residues. The CDR3 DNA reads TGCGCCAGCAGCTACCAGGGGGCGCACACTGAAGCTTTCTTT. Protein sequence: CASSYQGAHTEAFF.

This clone was observed once. The chain links TRBV7-1 to TRBJ2-3, with TRBD2 matching 11 bases. TRBV7-1 is filed as an ORF, its function uncertain. The V and J ends lost 5 bases and 5 bases, in that order; junction bases with no gene match: 12. The CDR3 totals 17 residues. The CDR3 reads CASSNPYSGGAGDTQYF. The CDR3 DNA reads TGTGCCAGCAGCAACCCATATAGCGGGGGGGCTGGAGATACGCAGTATTTT.